These 25 T cell receptor beta chains were all obtained from the same sample, sequenced in a study of cytomegalovirus exposure and HLA in healthy donors. In the PCR, 60 Vbeta and 13 Jbeta primers were used. The method was immunoSEQ multiplex PCR; TCRdb's version includes in-frame clones alone and lacks a portion of them. The sample's table shows 55,000 to 75,000 clones. Sequencing was carried out using PBMCs. The receptor set was obtained from a woman in her 30s in good health and CMV-seronegative.

The chain uses TRBV6-5 and TRBJ2-1, with a tentative D call TRBD2 (6 bases). CDR1 is MNHEY, CDR2 SVGAGI, per germline. The CDR3 contains 15 residues. V lost 0 bases and J 3 bases, leaving 9 bases between the germline ends. CDR3 region: CASSYSGGNYNEQFF. In DNA, the CDR3 is TGTGCCAGCAGTTACTCGGGGGGTAACTACAATGAGCAGTTCTTC.

V gene TRBV4-1 combines with J gene TRBJ2-5, with 12 bases lining up with TRBD2. The germline V gene encodes CDR1 MGHRA and CDR2 YSYEKL. The junction had 10 bases not matched to a gene; V was cut back by 0 bases and J by 5 bases. The CDR3 is 18 residues long. The CDR3 DNA reads as TGCGCCAGCAGCCAAGATATTATGACTAGCGGGAGAAGGGAGACCCAGTACTTC. It encodes CASSQDIMTSGRRETQYF.

V gene TRBV6-5 combines with J gene TRBJ2-1; D is possibly TRBD1 (5 bases). The V end lost 2 bases, the J end lost 5 bases, and 10 bases lay between the germline ends. The CDR3 totals 14 residues. Germline-derived CDR1 and CDR2 are MNHEY and SVGAGI. In nucleotides, the CDR3 is TGTGCCAGCAGTTACCTGCAGGGCAACAATGAGCAGTTCTTC. Its translation is CASSYLQGNNEQFF.

The chain is built from TRBV20-1 and TRBJ1-2, with D perhaps TRBD1 (6 bases). This CDR3 has 11 amino acids. Germline-derived CDR1 and CDR2 are DFQATT and SNEGSKA (reference sequence). V was clipped by 7 bases and J by 5 bases, with 11 bases between them. The CDR3 loop is CSVPQGYGYTF. For the CDR3, the DNA is TGCAGTGTACCACAGGGTTATGGCTACACCTTC.

The genes are TRBV15 and TRBJ2-7, with 8 bases matching TRBD1. With V trimmed by 8 bases and J by 2 bases, 5 bases remained unmatched. The CDR3 runs to 13 residues. Germline CDR1 and CDR2: LNHNV and YYDKDF (reference sequence). The CDR3 here is CATGTGPTYEQYF. The DNA of the CDR3 is TGTGCCACCGGGACAGGACCAACCTACGAGCAGTACTTC.

The chain has TRBV6-5 and TRBJ2-7; 9 bases are shared with TRBD1. CDR1 MNHEY and CDR2 SVGAGI come from the germline V gene. J was trimmed by 5 bases and V by 8 bases; bases with no gene match: 13. The CDR3 has 15 amino acids. In DNA, the CDR3 is TGTGCCAGCGGCTCCGCTGGGACAGGGACTCACGAGCAGTACTTC. The encoded protein is CASGSAGTGTHEQYF.

The V call is TRBV6-6, the J call TRBJ1-1; 7 nucleotides match TRBD1. J was trimmed by 0 bases and V by 7 bases; bases with no gene match: 5. Per germline, CDR1 MNHNY and CDR2 SVGAGI (reference sequence). CDR3 size: 14 residues. CDR3 sequence reads: CASKKGQMNTEAFF. The DNA for the CDR3 is TGTGCCAGCAAAAAGGGACAGATGAACACTGAAGCTTTCTTT.

The CDR3 region is CASSLQWNTEAFF. As DNA, the CDR3 is TGTGCCAGCAGTTTACAATGGAACACTGAAGCTTTCTTT. The chain combines TRBV6-6 with TRBJ1-1; D not resolved. Between the trimmed V and J ends, which lost 4 bases and 1 base, there was a span of 7 bases. CDR1 MNHNY and CDR2 SVGAGI come from the germline V gene (reference sequence). The CDR3 spans 13 residues.

V gene TRBV28 combines with J gene TRBJ1-1, with D possibly matching TRBD1 (6 bases). CDR3 size: 12 residues. Trimming left V 5 bases short and J 5 bases short, with 9 bases between. Germline values: CDR1 MDHEN, CDR2 SYDVKM. CDR3 DNA: TGTGCCAGCAGTCCCCAGGGGACTGAAGCTTTCTTT. It specifies CASSPQGTEAFF.

The chain is built from TRBV7-3 and TRBJ1-1; D perhaps matches TRBD1 (5 bases). CDR3 length: 13 amino acids. The germline V gene has CDR1 SGHTA and CDR2 FQGTGA. The germline V and J ends were trimmed by 2 bases and 2 bases, with 6 bases remaining between them. The CDR3 DNA reads as TGTGCCAGCAGCTTAGGGGCAAACACTGAAGCTTTCTTT. Translating it yields CASSLGANTEAFF.

This chain joins TRBV30 and TRBJ1-1; 7 bases map to TRBD1. CDR3 length: 13 residues. CDR1 GTSNPN and CDR2 SVGIG come from the germline V gene (reference sequence). V gave up 1 base and J gave up 7 bases; unmatched junction bases: 6. The CDR3, as DNA: TGTGCCTGGAGTGCCGACAGGGCCCTTGAAGCTTTCTTT. Protein: CAWSADRALEAFF.

The chain is built from TRBV6-1 and TRBJ1-2, with a weak D call TRBD1 (5 bases). Per germline, CDR1 MNHNS and CDR2 SASEGT. The CDR3 consists of 17 residues. V dropped 2 bases and J dropped 0 bases, with 16 bases sitting between them. CDR3 nucleotide sequence: TGTGCCAGCAGTGAATGGGGGGGGTTGATCTCTAACTATGGCTACACCTTC. This translates into CASSEWGGLISNYGYTF.

The chain carries TRBV19 and TRBJ2-1; TRBD2 is a possible D gene (6 bases). The germline V gene has CDR1 LNHDA and CDR2 SQIVND (reference sequence). This CDR3 has 11 residues. V was cut by 8 bases and J by 7 bases, with 9 bases left in between. DNA for the CDR3: TGTGCCAGTTGGGCGGGAAATGAGCAGTTCTTC. It encodes CASWAGNEQFF.

V usage is TRBV10-3 and J usage is TRBJ1-3; 7 bases agree with TRBD1. Germline values: CDR1 ENHRY, CDR2 SYGVKD. The CDR3 loop spans 14 amino acids. The V gene end was trimmed by 6 bases and the J gene end by 3 bases; junction bases not matched to a gene: 5. The CDR3 loop is CAISEGASGNTIYF. As DNA, the CDR3 is TGTGCCATCAGCGAGGGGGCTAGTGGAAACACCATATATTTT.

The chain links TRBV5-4 to TRBJ2-1; D call uncertain. V was trimmed by 4 bases and J by 0 bases, leaving 5 bases between them. The CDR3 consists of 13 residues. In germline, CDR1 is SGHNT, CDR2 YYREEE (reference sequence). The CDR3 region is CASSTSSYNEQFF. The CDR3 DNA reads TGTGCCAGCAGCACCAGCTCCTACAATGAGCAGTTCTTC.

The chain joins TRBV19 to TRBJ2-1, with a weak D call TRBD1 (5 bases). V was cut by 8 bases and J by 0 bases, with 14 bases left in between. Germline-derived CDR1 and CDR2 are LNHDA and SQIVND (reference sequence). This CDR3 has 15 amino acids. CDR3 protein: CASGPGYRSYNEQFF. CDR3 DNA: TGTGCCAGTGGCCCAGGGTACCGCTCCTACAATGAGCAGTTCTTC.

The J gene is TRBJ2-1, the V gene TRBV18; 8 bases are shared with TRBD2. Germline-derived CDR1 and CDR2 are KGHSH and LQKENI. The CDR3 runs to 15 residues. V lost 3 bases, J lost 9 bases, and 10 bases stayed unmatched. The DNA for the CDR3 is TGTGCCAGCTCACCTCCCGGGACTAGACCGGGTGAGCAGTTCTTC. It specifies CASSPPGTRPGEQFF.

V and J are TRBV19 and TRBJ1-6; 9 bases fit TRBD1. CDR3 length equals 15 residues. J gave up 7 bases and V 7 bases, and 8 bases lay outside the gene matches. From germline, CDR1 is LNHDA and CDR2 SQIVND (reference sequence). The CDR3 is CASTRGQGGNSPLHF. DNA for the CDR3: TGTGCCAGTACCCGGGGACAGGGAGGAAATTCACCCCTCCACTTT.

DNA of the CDR3: TGTGCCTGGACCCCGAAGGCAGGGTTTTACAATCAGCCCCAGCATTTT. Protein: CAWTPKAGFYNQPQHF. This sequence joins TRBV30 and TRBJ1-5; TRBD1 might be the D (5 bases). The germline gives CDR1 GTSNPN, CDR2 SVGIG (reference sequence). The CDR3 runs 16 residues. With 4 bases removed from V and 3 bases from J, the gap between germline ends came to 19 bases.

The chain carries TRBV25-1 and TRBJ2-7; D may be TRBD1 (5 bases). The CDR3 runs 14 residues. V was pared by 3 bases and J by 3 bases, with 12 bases between. Germline V gene data show CDR1 as MGHDK and CDR2 as SYGVNS. CDR3 nucleotide sequence: TGTGCCAGCAGTGACTCTGACCAGGGCTACGAGCAGTACTTC. The encoded protein is CASSDSDQGYEQYF.

This chain joins TRBV4-2 and TRBJ1-5; 10 positions agree with TRBD1. V dropped 4 bases and J dropped 11; count of bases not matched to a gene: 23. The germline CDR1 and CDR2 sequences are LGHNA and YNFKEQ. CDR3 length: 19 residues. Written as DNA, the CDR3 is TGTGCCAGCAGCCCCAAGGTCGGGACCGGGACAGGGGTGGGGTTGGCCCAGCATTTT. Translated, it gives CASSPKVGTGTGVGLAQHF.

The chain combines TRBV5-1 with TRBJ2-5, with 8 nucleotides matching TRBD2. The CDR3 covers 15 residues. V was clipped by 4 bases and J by 5 bases; unmatched bases: 10. CDR1 SGHRS and CDR2 YFSETQ come from the germline V gene. The CDR3 loop reads CASSPQGLAEETQYF. The DNA of the CDR3 is TGCGCCAGCAGCCCCCAAGGACTAGCAGAGGAGACCCAGTACTTC.

Concerning this clone itself: Different DNA sequences within this sample yield the same CDR3. The gene calls are TRBV5-1 and TRBJ2-7; 7 positions agree with TRBD1. This CDR3 has 14 amino acids. Unmatched junction bases numbered 6, after V lost 0 bases and J lost 6 bases. Germline loops: CDR1 SGHRS, CDR2 YFSETQ. In nucleotides, the CDR3 is TGCGCCAGCAGCTTGGGACAGGGCAGGGGCGAGCAGTACTTC. It translates to CASSLGQGRGEQYF.

The chain joins TRBV6-5 to TRBJ2-2, with a weak D call TRBD2 (6 bases). V was pared by 5 bases and J by 3 bases, with 13 bases between. The CDR3 spans 15 residues. Germline-derived CDR1 and CDR2 are MNHEY and SVGAGI. For the CDR3, the DNA is TGTGCCAGCAGTCCCGGGACTTCGTACACCGGGGAGCTGTTTTTT. Protein product: CASSPGTSYTGELFF.

The chain has TRBV4-1 and TRBJ2-1, with a tentative D call TRBD1 (5 bases). In germline, CDR1 is MGHRA, CDR2 YSYEKL. The CDR3 runs to 14 residues. Trimming stripped 0 bases from V and 6 bases from J, with 9 bases between. As DNA, the CDR3 is TGCGCCAGCAGCCAAGATGTAGGGGCCAATGAGCAGTTCTTC. This gives the protein CASSQDVGANEQFF.